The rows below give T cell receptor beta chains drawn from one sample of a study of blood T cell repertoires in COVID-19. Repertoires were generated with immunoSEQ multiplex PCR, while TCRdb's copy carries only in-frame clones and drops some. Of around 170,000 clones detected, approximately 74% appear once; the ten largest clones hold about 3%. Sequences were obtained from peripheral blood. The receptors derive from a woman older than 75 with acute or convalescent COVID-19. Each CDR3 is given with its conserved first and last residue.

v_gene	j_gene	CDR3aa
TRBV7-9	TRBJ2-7	CASSLGAGGRGEQYF
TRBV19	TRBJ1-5	CASSMGQRGQPQHF
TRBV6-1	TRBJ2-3	CASSDGTVSTDTQYF
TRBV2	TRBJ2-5	CASKQRVLKETQYF
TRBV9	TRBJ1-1	CASSVGRRTEAFF
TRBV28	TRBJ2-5	CASSLGGFGTGGTQYF
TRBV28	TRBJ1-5	CASSPTGASNQPQHF
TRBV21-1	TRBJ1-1	CASSQGHRGMNTEAFF
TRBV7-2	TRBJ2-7	CASSLVTSGPPYEQYF
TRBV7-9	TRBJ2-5	CASSHRDWDTLAQYF
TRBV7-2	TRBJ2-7	CASSLGTGSYEQYF
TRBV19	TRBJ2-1	CASSRLAGYLNEQFF
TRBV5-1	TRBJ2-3	CASSLRRGTSGDTQYF
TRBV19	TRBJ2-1	CASSSVTSGRISEQFF
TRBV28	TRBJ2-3	CASSVPGLAGGTGDTQYF
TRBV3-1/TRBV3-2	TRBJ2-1	CASSARTSGRLGQFF
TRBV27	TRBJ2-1	CASSLLAGVYNEQFF
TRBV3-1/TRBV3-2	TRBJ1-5	CASSPQSEGNQPQHF
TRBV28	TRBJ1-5	CASGGNQPQHF
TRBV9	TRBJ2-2	CASSVRNTGELFF
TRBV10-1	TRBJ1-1	CASSEARGGNTEAFF
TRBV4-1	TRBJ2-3	CASSQQSEDTQYF
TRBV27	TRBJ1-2	CASSYTGTGYAYGYTF
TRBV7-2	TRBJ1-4	CASSQIATNEKLFF
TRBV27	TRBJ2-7	CASSLGGSQLYEQYF
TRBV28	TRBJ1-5	CASIVSGTEGQPQHF